This entry concerns a single TCR beta chain. Its antigen remains undetermined. Base qualities are not provided; no much larger clone lies one nucleotide away. The cohort comprised 666 healthy bone marrow donors. Cohort members were all nominally healthy when sampled, although unrecorded immune exposures were likely present. The donor was CMV seropositive and was included in the group of 300 or so seropositive cohort members. Each donor provided a peripheral blood sample, and peripheral blood mononuclear cells were used for TCR beta sequencing. The Qiagen DNeasy Blood Extraction Kit was used to extract genomic DNA from the blood cell samples. Receptors were amplified or captured by the immunoSEQ multiplex PCR assay. For the multiplex PCR, a mixture combining 60 forward primers for TCR Vbeta segments and 13 reverse primers for TCR Jbeta segments was used. The CDR3 region of rearranged TCR beta genes was amplified from genomic DNA by a multiplex PCR assay. The Illumina HiSeq System was used to sequence the amplified TCR beta libraries as 87-base-pair reads. The source study handled its data this way. A later analysis counted approximately 76 million unique TCR beta chains across the 700 or so repertoires, and roughly 9.9 million of these chains were shared by at least two donors. To remove PCR and sequencing errors, raw reads were error-corrected and collapsed into unique sequences using a nearest-neighbor algorithm that merged closely related sequences. Alignment of CDR3 sequences to IMGT reference sequences was used to assign V, D and J gene segments. For a sequence to be retained, a match of at least six nucleotides to both a V gene segment and a J gene segment was required. Rearrangements were classified as productive when the CDR3 lacked stop codons and remained in frame with V and J, and all other rearrangements were classified as non-productive. CDR3 was defined by IMGT convention, running from the second conserved V-encoded cysteine to the conserved J-encoded phenylalanine. The earlier analysis of a few hundred of the donors excluded any sequence lacking an unambiguous match to a single V gene segment. In an earlier analysis of 587 of the donors, a V segment was called functional when productive rearrangements were above 56.7%, and segregating when the standard deviation between donors exceeded 5%. To diagnose cytomegalovirus status from the catalog of TCR beta chain sequences, a statistical classification framework was built. V and J gene assignment, in a later analysis, came from comparing TCR nucleotide sequences with IMGT/GENE-DB human TR gene sequences. The TCRdist pipeline was used in a later analysis to assign CDR3 sequences and most-parsimonious VDJ recombination scenarios. A later analysis defined each TCR beta chain by its CDR3 amino acid sequence plus V-gene family, and excluded reads lacking a unique V-gene family. As a way to deal with suspected cross-contamination and a sequencing artifact, a later analysis dropped hundreds of nucleotide sequences that were highly shared and had low generation probability. A later analysis calculated a clonal expansion index for each public chain from normalized within-repertoire ranks of inferred template counts. In a later analysis, generation probabilities were computed using a VDJ recombination model fitted to out-of-frame rearrangements, and the results were checked against IGoR. In a later analysis, hypergeometric tests were used to score TCR-TCR, TCR-HLA and TCR-CMV co-occurrence, with a repertoire-size bias correction applied to TCR pairs. A later analysis estimated false discovery rates by permuting HLA or CMV assignments 20 times. A later analysis grouped co-occurring TCRs with DBSCAN, adding TCRdist sequence similarity when clustering within HLA-allele-positive subsets. Repertoires with fewer than 30,000 or more than 120,000 public chains were left out of co-occurrence clustering, as were about 5 repertoires with anomalous nucleotide sharing. In TCRdb, the immuneACCESS table is reduced to in-frame sequences with V and J assigned. These tables do not hold every clone; where another copy was compared, an unresolved V gene accounts for under half, and the others remain unexplained. For V, J and clone size, that table is used; D and trimming come from the DNA. The sample includes around 160,000 clones, with under 85% observed a single time. 6.5% to 8% of the sample is in the top ten clones.

CDR1 and CDR2, looked up from the germline V gene (reference sequence), are SGHNT and YYREEE. Counted from cysteine to phenylalanine, this CDR3 has 15 amino acids. Just the 45-base CDR3 DNA is kept, in frame starting at base 1. Between the V and J ends, shortened by 2 bases and 0 bases respectively, the junction contains 11 bases. These data originate in a study of cytomegalovirus exposure and HLA in healthy donors (dated by TCRdb to 2017 to 2019). As for the study more broadly: An earlier analysis of under 600 of the donors reported 250 to 300 Gb of sequence data and roughly 110 million unique TCR beta sequences from roughly 200 million T cells. HLA typing covered class I and class II loci at four-digit resolution. Roughly five DR-DQ haplotypes were handled as single units for association and clustering because linkage in the cohort was strong. Every repertoire in the discovery cohort had been generated on one and the same sequencing platform. An early release that covered about 640 HLA-typed donors contained 250 to 350 gigabases of sequencing data and about 84 million unique TCR sequences. The T cell repertoires of 670 or so subjects were profiled by immunosequencing and related to cytomegalovirus serostatus. To decide whether each TCR beta V gene segment behaved as functional or pseudogenic, an earlier analysis of some 540 of the donors relied on high-throughput TCR beta sequencing. The number of donors typed differed by locus, with roughly 629-640 for A, B, C, DRB1 and DQB1, 522 for DQA1, 606 for DPA1, and 450 to 480 for DPB1. The study combined high-throughput TCR immunosequencing, statistical association of individual TCRs with disease status, and machine learning to predict cytomegalovirus infection status. A later genetic analysis took genome-wide SNP genotypes for 398 of the 666 donors and used that subset as a discovery cohort. In a later analysis, previously published TCR beta repertoires from about 640 donors were re-analyzed and high-resolution HLA genotyping was added so that TCR occurrence patterns could be studied. Along with the roughly 700-subject first cohort, a separate validation cohort of more than 90 different subjects was used. Among several hundred genotyped donors of the cohort, an average of around 220,000 unique TCR beta nucleotide sequences was sequenced per donor, of which approximately 18% were non-productive. Rather than using new phenotypic data, the later analysis identified candidate immune exposures from TCR beta sequences and from how often those sequences occurred across donors. The study aimed to test whether signatures of past pathogen exposure could be identified by cataloging public T cell receptors. Donor age, sex, ethnicity and CMV serostatus were compiled alongside the repertoire data. Of the roughly 390 genotyped donors, 81% were placed in the genetic ancestry cluster associated with self-reported Caucasian donors. The investigation overall reported the following: In a later genetic analysis, a missense DCLRE1C variant was associated with V-gene and J-gene trimming of TCR beta chains, and the association was replicated in an independent cohort. Three of the identified cytomegalovirus-associated TCR beta chains were confirmed in vitro to be specific for cytomegalovirus antigens. According to a later analysis, TCR association rates differed among HLA loci, with DRB1 alleles showing the most associated TCRs and HLA-C alleles showing the fewest. CMV serostatus was the only immune exposure information available for the cohort. While some public TCRs were present in many individuals, most TCR sequences turned up only very rarely across donors. In a later analysis, most CMV-associated TCR beta chains were found to appear HLA-restricted, with HLA associations seemingly driven largely by CMV exposure. Presence/absence analyses assumed roughly uniform sequencing depth across donors, an assumption that may not hold. Correlated functional status among segregating V segments might be attributable to linkage disequilibrium, but an unknown experimental factor could not be ruled out. In a later analysis, HLA-associated TCR beta chains showed more clonal expansion and lower generation probabilities than non-associated chains that were equally common. In the study, 150 to 200 TCR beta chains were listed as associated with cytomegalovirus. Cytomegalovirus status was reported to be diagnosed by the classifier with high specificity and sensitivity in both the original and validation cohorts. A cluster of highly shared sequence variants was judged likely to represent a technical artifact of the sequencing pipeline. The earlier analysis of 587 of the donors excluded 15 to 20 rarely observed V segments, including chromosome 9 orphons, because counts were too low. The cohort was sequenced for TCR beta chains only, and without alpha or paired-chain data the features that could be detected were limited. A further reported finding was that TCR beta sequences accurately predicted the HLA-A and HLA-B alleles for most subjects in the first cohort. When HLA alleles, especially DR and DQ, strongly co-occurred, attributing TCR associations to individual alleles was difficult. According to a later genetic analysis, donors in an Asian-associated ancestry cluster had fewer N-insertions in productive TCRs than the roughly 700-donor mean. An earlier analysis of several hundred of the donors showed that most TCR beta V segments appeared in productive rearrangements either about 87% or about 30% of the time, which broadly matched IMGT annotations. At a false discovery rate of 0.05, a later analysis linked approximately 18,000 TCR beta sequences to specific HLA alleles. The 87-base-pair reads could not distinguish some IMGT-functional V segments, including TRBV6-2 and TRBV6-3, so those segments were excluded. Because HLA typing was unavailable for some donors at each locus, only the typed subset was used in association tests. Several of the top co-occurrence clusters appeared to be linked to parvovirus B19, influenza, CMV and Epstein-Barr virus, according to a later analysis. The authors suggested that the approach could potentially be extended to other disease states and immunological phenotypes.

The V and J segments used are TRBV5-4 and TRBJ1-2; the D gene is unclear. The sequencing sample was made of PBMCs. This receptor was identified in a middle-aged woman in good health and CMV-seropositive. For the CDR3, the sequence is CASSFGGETNYGYTF. Read as DNA, the sequence is TGTGCCAGCAGCTTCGGCGGAGAGACTAACTATGGCTACACCTTC. Reference TRBV5-4 and TRBJ1-2 genes cover what lies past the CDR3, so the full variable domain is ETGVTQSPTHLIKTRGQQVTLRCSSQSGHNTVSWYQQALGQGPQFIFQYYREEENGRGNFPPRFSGLQFPNYSSELNVNALELDDSALYLCASSFGGETNYGYTFGSGTRLTVV.